This T cell receptor beta chain was obtained from a study of blood T cell repertoires in COVID-19. As for the study in general: The United States, Italy and Spain provided the acute and convalescent COVID-19 samples. Sample material is recorded as cDNA or gDNA derived from T cells, B-cell-depleted T cells, or PBMCs.

The data were produced by immunoSEQ multiplex PCR, yet TCRdb's version contains in-frame clones alone and is incomplete. The profile shows approximately 490,000 clones, roughly 87% of them singletons. Unmatched junction bases numbered 6, after V lost 3 bases and J lost 8 bases. The CDR3 is made up of 15 amino acids. CDR1 and CDR2 from the germline V gene are SGHNT and YYREEE (reference sequence). Self-reported history from a screening survey and questionnaire set each donor's cohort. This receptor was identified in a young woman who had recovered from COVID-19. The source material was PBMCs or T cells enriched from blood (not recorded which). The genes are TRBV5-4 and TRBJ1-4, with 11 bases lining up with TRBD1. The CDR3 nucleotides read TGTGCCAGCAGCTCCCCGGGACAGGGGGAGGAAAAACTGTTTTTT. It translates to CASSSPGQGEEKLFF. The full variable domain, rest sourced from reference TRBV5-4 and TRBJ1-4, is ETGVTQSPTHLIKTRGQQVTLRCSSQSGHNTVSWYQQALGQGPQFIFQYYREEENGRGNFPPRFSGLQFPNYSSELNVNALELDDSALYLCASSSPGQGEEKLFFGSGTQLSVL.